What follows are 32 T cell receptor beta chains derived from one specimen sequenced in a study of shared clonotypes between healthy human individuals. Data came from immunoSEQ multiplex PCR; TCRdb stores just in-frame clones and leaves some out. The sample carries 2.3 million or so clones, 90% to 95% recorded once. Sequenced sample: naive CD4+ T cells from PBMCs. Sample subset: CD45RA+ positively selected. The receptors shown here come from a man aged 18 to 29 in good health. Some clones in this sample may be carry-over from other donors' samples.

The chain joins TRBV7-6 to TRBJ2-5, with D possibly being TRBD1 (6 bases). This CDR3 has 13 amino acids. Trimming removed 5 bases at V and 4 bases at J, with 11 bases between. Germline V gives CDR1 SGHVS, CDR2 FNYEAQ. This CDR3 reads CASSLRGAETQYF. The CDR3 bases are TGTGCCAGCAGCCTCAGGGGCGCAGAGACCCAGTACTTC.

On this clone: Other nucleotide sequences in the sample specify the same CDR3. This chain's CDR3 is CASSLAPENTEAFF. CDR3 nucleotides: TGCGCCAGCAGCTTGGCCCCGGAGAACACTGAAGCTTTCTTT. The chain combines TRBV5-1 with TRBJ1-1; D unresolved. Trimming cost V 0 bases and J 1 base, with 7 bases left between them. The CDR3 is made up of 14 amino acids. The germline CDR1 and CDR2 sequences are SGHRS and YFSETQ. Drawing the rest from reference TRBV5-1 and TRBJ1-1, the complete variable domain is KAGVTQTPRYLIKTRGQQVTLSCSPISGHRSVSWYQQTPGQGLQFLFEYFSETQRNKGNFPGRFSGRQFSNSRSEMNVSTLELGDSALYLCASSLAPENTEAFFGQGTRLTVV.

The V and J genes are TRBV5-1 and TRBJ2-1; perhaps TRBD2 as D (5 bases). V dropped 4 bases and J dropped 7 bases, with 12 bases sitting between them. This CDR3 contains 13 residues. Germline-derived CDR1 and CDR2 are SGHRS and YFSETQ. As DNA, the CDR3 is TGCGCCAGCAGCGGAGGTCCCGGGAATGAGCAGTTCTTC. The encoded protein is CASSGGPGNEQFF.

V is TRBV10-3 and J is TRBJ2-4; D unresolved. The ends were cut back, 3 bases at V and 5 bases at J, with 17 bases in the middle. This CDR3 is built from 16 residues. CDR1 and CDR2 (germline): ENHRY, SYGVKD. The CDR3 here is CAISEVDRHGENIQYF. CDR3 DNA: TGTGCCATCAGTGAAGTGGACCGACATGGGGAAAACATTCAGTACTTC.

Turning to this clone: Other DNA sequences in the same sample also yield this CDR3. V is TRBV18 and J is TRBJ1-4; unclear D gene. Trimming left V 8 bases short and J 5 bases short, with 9 bases between. The CDR3 has 12 residues. Germline V gives CDR1 KGHSH, CDR2 LQKENI. The CDR3 DNA follows: TGTGCCAGCACCAGCGGGAATGAAAAACTGTTTTTT. Amino acids: CASTSGNEKLFF.

The chain combines TRBV9 with TRBJ2-2; 7 bases fit TRBD2. CDR3 length equals 18 residues. The V gene end was trimmed by 4 bases and the J gene end by 2 bases; junction bases not matched to a gene: 14. Per the germline V gene, CDR1 is SGDLS and CDR2 is YYNGEE. The CDR3 loop is CASSTLGGDPPNTGELFF. The CDR3 coding sequence is TGTGCCAGCAGCACCCTTGGGGGGGATCCTCCCAACACCGGGGAGCTGTTTTTT.

V and J are TRBV7-8 and TRBJ2-2; D uncertain. The germline V and J ends were trimmed by 2 bases and 6 bases, with 13 bases remaining between them. Germline assignment: CDR1 SGHVS and CDR2 FQNEAQ. The CDR3 is made up of 15 amino acids. The CDR3, as DNA: TGTGCCAGCAGCTTATTATTCGCCTCGGCCGGGGAGCTGTTTTTT. Protein product: CASSLLFASAGELFF.

V is TRBV5-1 and J is TRBJ1-1; tentative D call: TRBD1 (6 bases). The ends were cut back, 4 bases at V and 4 bases at J, with 14 bases in the middle. The CDR3 loop spans 14 amino acids. Germline values: CDR1 SGHRS, CDR2 YFSETQ. The CDR3: CASSPREGGTEAFF. The CDR3 DNA sequence: TGCGCCAGCAGCCCCCGTGAGGGGGGCACTGAAGCTTTCTTT.

V is TRBV7-2 and J is TRBJ1-1; 8 bases map to TRBD1. CDR1 and CDR2 (germline): SGHTA, FQGNSA. The V and J ends lost 3 bases and 0 bases, in that order; junction bases with no gene match: 6. The CDR3 runs 16 residues. The CDR3: CASSLSGDRLNTEAFF. In nucleotides, the CDR3 is TGTGCCAGCAGCTTGAGCGGGGACAGGTTGAACACTGAAGCTTTCTTT.

This rearrangement joins TRBV5-1 to TRBJ2-7; no reliable D call. V dropped 4 bases and J dropped 6 bases, with 14 bases sitting between them. CDR1 is SGHRS and CDR2 is YFSETQ in the germline V gene. CDR3 length: 13 residues. CDR3 amino acids: CASSPDGLGEQYF. CDR3 sequence (DNA): TGCGCCAGCAGCCCCGATGGCCTAGGCGAGCAGTACTTC.

The J gene is TRBJ2-4, the V gene TRBV11-2, with no clear D. Germline V gene lookup returns CDR1 SGHAT and CDR2 FQNNGV. The CDR3 covers 15 residues. Trimming removed 2 bases at V and 8 bases at J, with 16 bases between. The CDR3 coding sequence is TGTGCCAGCAGCTTATTTATCCTTCCTGGGGACATTCAGTACTTC. Its protein product is CASSLFILPGDIQYF.

The chain recombines TRBV15 with TRBJ2-4; D uncertain. The length of the CDR3 is 18 residues. CDR1 is LNHNV, CDR2 YYDKDF, per germline (reference sequence). The V and J ends lost 1 base and 0 bases respectively, with 16 bases between them. CDR3 sequence reads: CATSRVASSDLAKNIQYF. The CDR3 nucleotides are TGTGCCACCAGCAGAGTGGCGTCGAGCGATCTAGCCAAAAACATTCAGTACTTC.

The genes are TRBV11-2 and TRBJ1-2, with a weak D call TRBD1 (6 bases). CDR3 length equals 14 residues. Germline V gene lookup returns CDR1 SGHAT and CDR2 FQNNGV. Between the trimmed V and J ends, which lost 3 bases and 7 bases, there was a span of 15 bases. CDR3 residues: CASSLSGTKPGYTF. CDR3 bases: TGTGCCAGCAGCTTGTCCGGGACAAAGCCTGGCTACACCTTC.

This chain links TRBV11-2 with TRBJ2-1; the match to TRBD2 covers 12 bases. J gave up 2 bases and V 5 bases, and 1 base lay outside the gene matches. Per germline, CDR1 SGHAT and CDR2 FQNNGV. This CDR3 has 15 residues. The CDR3, as DNA: TGTGCCAGCAGCACTAGCGGGAGGACCTACAATGAGCAGTTCTTC. It specifies CASSTSGRTYNEQFF.

The rearrangement joins TRBV7-2 to TRBJ2-5, with TRBD2 matching over 8 bases. Germline V lookup: CDR1 SGHTA, CDR2 FQGNSA. The CDR3 loop spans 14 amino acids. V trimming: 5 bases; J trimming: 1 base; junction bases outside the gene matches: 3. CDR3 sequence (DNA): TGTGCCAGCAGCCCGACTAGCGTCCAAGAGACCCAGTACTTC. As protein: CASSPTSVQETQYF.

V is TRBV7-2 and J is TRBJ1-1; 9 bases are a match to TRBD1. With V trimmed by 8 bases and J by 4 bases, 8 bases remained unmatched. CDR1 is SGHTA, CDR2 FQGNSA, per germline. The CDR3 has 14 amino acids. The CDR3: CASLNRGRATEAFF. DNA of the CDR3: TGTGCCAGCCTAAACAGGGGGCGGGCCACTGAAGCTTTCTTT. The full variable domain, rest sourced from reference TRBV7-2 and TRBJ1-1, is GAGVSQSPSNKVTEKGKDVELRCDPISGHTALYWYRQSLGQGLEFLIYFQGNSAPDKSGLPSDRFSAERTGGSVSTLTIQRTQQEDSAVYLCASLNRGRATEAFFGQGTRLTVV.

The chain carries TRBV28 and TRBJ1-2, with 7 bases aligning to TRBD1. V shed 2 bases and J 4 bases; nucleotides not matched to a gene: 10. CDR1 and CDR2 (germline): MDHEN, SYDVKM. The CDR3 is made up of 16 amino acids. The CDR3 DNA sequence: TGTGCCAGCAGTTTAGGGGGGAAGGGACAGATCTATGGCTACACCTTC. Translating it yields CASSLGGKGQIYGYTF.

This rearrangement joins TRBV28 to TRBJ1-5; TRBD1 is a possible D gene (5 bases). Germline CDR1 reads MDHEN; CDR2 reads SYDVKM. The V and J ends lost 4 bases and 3 bases respectively, with 10 bases between them. The CDR3 totals 14 residues. Here the CDR3 DNA reads TGTGCCAGCAGTTCGACAGTACTCAATCAGCCCCAGCATTTT. Its translation is CASSSTVLNQPQHF.

This clone was seen once. The chain recombines TRBV5-4 with TRBJ2-7; D gene ambiguous. The V gene lost 4 bases and the J gene lost 6 bases, with 23 bases spanning the gap. CDR3 length equals 16 residues. Germline CDR1 SGHNT, CDR2 YYREEE (reference sequence). The DNA of the CDR3 is TGTGCCAGCAGCCCTGGAATGGTCCAGGAACTAAGCGAGCAGTACTTC. It codes for CASSPGMVQELSEQYF. The full variable domain, with the rest looked up from reference TRBV5-4 and TRBJ2-7, is ETGVTQSPTHLIKTRGQQVTLRCSSQSGHNTVSWYQQALGQGPQFIFQYYREEENGRGNFPPRFSGLQFPNYSSELNVNALELDDSALYLCASSPGMVQELSEQYFGPGTRLTVT.

The gene calls are TRBV21-1 and TRBJ1-1; the table's D gene call, TRBD1, was not cross checked with the DNA. TRBV21-1 is marked as a pseudogene. The CDR3 loop spans 13 amino acids. This CDR3 is CASSKGPGTEAFF. The CDR3 DNA is TGTGCCAGCAGCAAAGGGCCAGGGACTGAAGCTTTCTTT.

Note on this clone: Other DNA sequences in this sample translate to the same CDR3. The genes are TRBV28 and TRBJ1-4; TRBD1 is a possible D gene (5 bases). The germline V gene encodes CDR1 MDHEN and CDR2 SYDVKM. Trimming removed 2 bases at V and 8 bases at J, with 6 bases between. CDR3 size: 12 residues. CDR3 region: CASSLGGEKLFF. CDR3 nucleotides: TGTGCCAGCAGTTTAGGGGGAGAAAAACTGTTTTTT.

The chain is built from TRBV4-3 and TRBJ2-7; D is uncertain. The V end was cut by 1 base, the J end by 2 bases, with 12 bases between. This CDR3 contains 15 residues. Germline CDR1 LGHNA, CDR2 YSLEER. This chain's CDR3 is CASSQGSAGPYEQYF. Written as DNA, the CDR3 is TGCGCCAGCAGCCAAGGGTCGGCAGGCCCCTACGAGCAGTACTTC.

Of note for this clone: At the DNA level, this CDR3 is encoded by other sequences in the same sample as well. The genes are TRBV5-1 and TRBJ2-5; D is undetermined. The CDR3 has 12 amino acids. Germline V lookup: CDR1 SGHRS, CDR2 YFSETQ. V shed 4 bases and J shed 5 bases, with 9 bases lying between them. As DNA, the CDR3 is TGCGCCAGCAGCCTCCCACCGGAGACCCAGTACTTC. Encoded protein: CASSLPPETQYF.

This clone showed up just once. The chain uses TRBV28 and TRBJ2-3; 8 nucleotides match TRBD1. This CDR3 comprises 15 residues. Germline values: CDR1 MDHEN, CDR2 SYDVKM. The trim removed 6 bases at V and 2 bases at J, leaving 7 bases unmatched. DNA of the CDR3: TGTGCCAGCAGCCTTATGACAGGGGACACAGATACGCAGTATTTT. Protein: CASSLMTGDTDTQYF.

This clone was picked up one time. Germline is not matched at one junction end, which may reflect a read error. V and J are TRBV5-4 and TRBJ2-3; the D gene could be TRBD1 or TRBD2 (5 bases each). Germline CDR1 and CDR2: SGHNT and YYREEE (reference sequence). The CDR3 consists of 16 residues. CDR3 in amino acids: CASSLRGLGLSETQYF. The CDR3, as DNA: TGTGCCAGCAGCCTCCGGGGCCTAGGCCTCTCAGAGACGCAGTATTTT.

The chain recombines TRBV19 with TRBJ2-7; possible D gene TRBD1, 5 bases. Germline V CDR1 and CDR2: LNHDA, SQIVND (reference sequence). V lost 5 bases and J lost 4, with 30 bases in between. The CDR3 totals 19 residues. This CDR3 is CASSAPTTVRDPRLYEQYF. CDR3 DNA sequence: TGTGCCAGTAGTGCCCCCACGACAGTAAGAGACCCTAGATTATACGAGCAGTACTTC.

The chain employs TRBV6-1 and TRBJ1-4; D perhaps matches TRBD1 (5 bases). The V end was cut by 8 bases, the J end by 6 bases, with 13 bases between. The V gene's germline CDR1 is MNHNS and CDR2 SASEGT. There are 13 residues in the CDR3. The CDR3 DNA reads as TGTGCCAGCGGGGCCGGGTTTTATGAAAAACTGTTTTTT. Amino acids: CASGAGFYEKLFF.

Details on this clone: Other DNA sequences in the same sample also yield this CDR3. The chain carries TRBV5-1 and TRBJ2-3; D perhaps matches TRBD2 (6 bases). V lost 0 bases, J lost 3 bases, and 14 bases lay in between. CDR3 size: 16 residues. The germline CDR1 and CDR2 sequences are SGHRS and YFSETQ. The CDR3 region has the DNA TGCGCCAGCAGCTTGGATTTAGCAGGAGGGACAGATACGCAGTATTTT. Amino acids: CASSLDLAGGTDTQYF.

V and J are TRBV7-3 and TRBJ1-1, with a possible D match to TRBD1 (5 bases). This CDR3 has 16 amino acids. Germline loops: CDR1 SGHTA, CDR2 FQGTGA. V was shortened by 2 bases and J by 1 base, with 14 bases between the two germline ends. The CDR3 reads CASSLGGQGSNTEAFF. CDR3 coding DNA: TGTGCCAGCAGCTTAGGAGGACAAGGATCGAACACTGAAGCTTTCTTT.

The chain recombines TRBV5-1 with TRBJ2-2; D not resolved. V was clipped by 0 bases and J by 0 bases, with 6 bases between them. The CDR3 spans 15 residues. Germline CDR1 SGHRS, CDR2 YFSETQ. CDR3 DNA sequence: TGCGCCAGCAGCTTGGACGGCCCGAACACCGGGGAGCTGTTTTTT. Residues: CASSLDGPNTGELFF.

The chain combines TRBV5-1 with TRBJ2-1; D is unresolved. Germline values: CDR1 SGHRS, CDR2 YFSETQ. V was shortened by 4 bases and J by 2 bases, with 13 bases between the two germline ends. The CDR3 contains 15 residues. The CDR3 here is CASSRSNSAYNEQFF. The CDR3 coding sequence is TGCGCCAGCAGCCGCAGTAATTCCGCCTACAATGAGCAGTTCTTC.

This rearrangement joins TRBV30 to TRBJ1-1; no clear D gene. Trimming removed 2 bases at V and 0 bases at J, with 10 bases between. The CDR3 extends over 14 amino acids. Per the germline V gene, CDR1 is GTSNPN and CDR2 is SVGIG (reference sequence). CDR3 nucleotides: TGTGCCTGGAGTAAAACAACGGTGAACACTGAAGCTTTCTTT. Translated: CAWSKTTVNTEAFF.